Below, 19 T cell receptor beta chains from the same sample are listed, as sequenced in a study of CD8 T cells in Susac syndrome. Reverse transcription used about 0.45 to 1 ug RNA and random hexamers. One entry per CDR3 protein results from TCRdb running MiXCR on the immunoSEQ multiplex PCR reads. The table shows 170,000 or so distinct CDR3 sequences, with 90% to 97% occurring only once. Input material: CD4+ T cells from PBMCs. These receptor sequences come from a human donor with Susac syndrome.

A single count supports this clonotype. The rearrangement uses TRBV12-3 or TRBV12-4 and TRBJ2-7; the D gene is possibly TRBD2 (5 bases). The CDR3 is 13 amino acids. Trimming shortened V by 5 bases and J by 6 bases, and 14 bases separated the two germline ends. The CDR3 sequence: CASSTNGVSEQYF. CDR3 bases: TGTGCCAGCAGTACCAACGGGGTAAGCGAGCAGTACTTC.

This chain links TRBV20-1 with TRBJ2-5; D is unresolved. The V and J ends lost 8 bases and 2 bases respectively, with 18 bases between them. Per germline, CDR1 DFQATT and CDR2 SNEGSKA (reference sequence). CDR3 length equals 14 residues. The CDR3: CSKFPVGIQETQYF. The CDR3 DNA is TGCAGTAAATTCCCGGTCGGCATACAAGAGACCCAGTACTTC.

V and J are TRBV6-2 or TRBV6-3 and TRBJ2-1; TRBD2 might be the D (5 bases). Per germline, CDR1 MNHEY and CDR2 SVGEGT. Trimming stripped 0 bases from V and 6 bases from J, with 9 bases between. The CDR3 covers 14 residues. CDR3 in amino acids: CASSYSDWRNEQFF. The CDR3 DNA follows: TGTGCCAGCAGTTACTCGGACTGGCGCAATGAGCAGTTCTTC.

The chain joins TRBV7-8 to TRBJ2-7; weak D call: TRBD1 (5 bases). The germline V gene has CDR1 SGHVS and CDR2 FQNEAQ. The CDR3 has 13 amino acids. V was cut by 1 base and J by 4 bases, with 8 bases left in between. CDR3 sequence (DNA): TGTGCCAGCAGCTTAGAAAGACAGTACGAGCAGTACGTC. It specifies CASSLERQYEQYV.

The V and J genes are TRBV7-9 and TRBJ2-5; D unresolved. CDR3 length: 14 residues. CDR1 is SEHNR, CDR2 FQNEAQ, per germline (reference sequence). V was cut by 6 bases and J by 4 bases, with 15 bases left in between. As DNA, the CDR3 is TGTGCCAGCAGTATGTCCACAGTACCAGAGACCCAGTACTTC. It specifies CASSMSTVPETQYF.

The chain employs TRBV15 and TRBJ2-7, with 7 bases lining up with TRBD1. Germline values: CDR1 LNHNV, CDR2 YYDKDF (reference sequence). The length of the CDR3 is 15 residues. The J segment lost 2 bases and the V segment lost 4 bases, leaving 8 bases of the junction unmatched. CDR3 coding DNA: TGTGCCACCAGCATACGCCGGGACAGCGCCTACGAGCAGTACGTC. Protein sequence: CATSIRRDSAYEQYV.

V gene TRBV2 combines with J gene TRBJ1-1, with D unclear. CDR1 is SNHLY, CDR2 FYNNEI, per germline. The V end was cut by 7 bases, the J end by 0 bases, with 9 bases between. The CDR3 has 13 residues. The CDR3 coding sequence is TGTGCCAGCAAGGTACAAATGAACACTGAAGCTTTCTTT. Translating it yields CASKVQMNTEAFF.

The chain links TRBV12-3 or TRBV12-4 to TRBJ2-7; TRBD2 matches 9 bases. The CDR3 is 14 amino acids. V dropped 6 bases and J dropped 1; count of bases not matched to a gene: 4. The CDR3 reads CASSLAGPSYEQYF. The CDR3 DNA is TGTGCCAGCAGCCTAGCGGGACCTTCCTACGAGCAGTACTTC.

This chain connects TRBV5-1 to TRBJ2-2, with TRBD2 as a possible D gene (5 bases). Trimming cost V 2 bases and J 3 bases, with 11 bases left between them. This CDR3 region has 15 residues. In germline, CDR1 is SGHRS, CDR2 YFSETQ. The CDR3 region is CASSFERVDTGELFF. As DNA, the CDR3 is TGCGCCAGCAGCTTTGAGAGGGTGGACACCGGGGAGCTGTTTTTT.

V gene TRBV7-3 combines with J gene TRBJ2-7, with 9 bases lining up with TRBD1. Germline V gene lookup returns CDR1 SGHTA and CDR2 FQGTGA. V was clipped by 3 bases and J by 2 bases; unmatched bases: 5. This CDR3 contains 15 residues. The CDR3 region has the DNA TGTGCCAGCAGCTTGACCGGGACAGGGACCTACGAGCAGTACTTC. Translating it yields CASSLTGTGTYEQYF.

The chain combines TRBV5-1 with TRBJ1-6, with TRBD1 identical over 7 bases. V was clipped by 0 bases and J by 14 bases; unmatched bases: 2. This CDR3 comprises 12 residues. Per the germline V gene, CDR1 is SGHRS and CDR2 is YFSETQ. The CDR3: CASSLEQGTLHF. The CDR3, as DNA: TGCGCCAGCAGCTTGGAACAGGGGACCCTCCACTTT.

The chain recombines TRBV6-2 or TRBV6-3 with TRBJ2-1; the match to TRBD2 covers 11 bases. This CDR3 region has 15 residues. Losses at the gene ends were 6 bases for V and 9 bases for J; bases not matched to a gene: 10. Germline V lookup: CDR1 MNHEY, CDR2 SVGEGT. The CDR3 reads CASSYVAGGFGEQFF. The DNA of the CDR3 is TGTGCCAGCAGCTACGTAGCGGGAGGGTTCGGTGAGCAGTTCTTC.

Here the CDR3 DNA reads TGTGCCAGCAGTGGTGAGGGGGGCGGCAAAAACATTCAGTACTTC. Translation gives CASSGEGGGKNIQYF. V is TRBV2 and J is TRBJ2-4; D may match TRBD1 or TRBD2 (6 bases each). Germline V gene sequence: CDR1 SNHLY, CDR2 FYNNEI. V lost 4 bases to trimming and J lost 3 bases, with 13 bases between them. This CDR3 is 15 amino acids long.

The CDR3 sequence: CAWKGTSGEQFF. The CDR3, as DNA: TGTGCCTGGAAGGGCACTAGCGGTGAGCAGTTCTTC. V is TRBV30 and J is TRBJ2-1; TRBD2 matches at 8 bases. CDR3 length: 12 amino acids. The germline gives CDR1 GTSNPN, CDR2 SVGIG (reference sequence). J lost 9 bases, V lost 4 bases, and 5 bases had no gene match.

The V gene is TRBV19, the J gene TRBJ2-1; D remains unclear. The CDR3 is 13 amino acids. Germline CDR1 LNHDA, CDR2 SQIVND (reference sequence). V was trimmed by 6 bases and J by 5 bases, leaving 11 bases between them. The CDR3 sequence is CASRADKDNEQFF. The CDR3 DNA sequence: TGTGCCAGTAGAGCTGACAAGGACAATGAGCAGTTCTTC.

V gene TRBV29-1 combines with J gene TRBJ1-2, with a weak D call TRBD1 (5 bases). V lost 6 bases, J lost 3 bases, and 11 bases lay in between. The germline gives CDR1 SQVTM, CDR2 ANQGSEA. There are 12 residues in the CDR3. CDR3 region: CSVFRGDYGYTF. Here the CDR3 DNA reads TGCAGCGTCTTTCGGGGGGACTATGGCTACACCTTC.

V gene TRBV2 combines with J gene TRBJ2-5; D remains ambiguous. CDR3 length equals 11 residues. Per the germline V gene, CDR1 is SNHLY and CDR2 is FYNNEI. Trimming removed 8 bases from V and 5 bases from J, with 9 bases in between. The CDR3 coding sequence is TGTGCCAGCTCGGTGGATGAGACCCAGTACTTC. It is translated as CASSVDETQYF.

The chain joins TRBV7-2 to TRBJ1-1; no clear D. With 4 bases removed from V and 5 bases from J, the gap between germline ends came to 14 bases. CDR3 length: 14 amino acids. Germline V gives CDR1 SGHTA, CDR2 FQGNSA. The CDR3 is CASSSLGRETEAFF. DNA for the CDR3: TGTGCCAGCAGCTCATTAGGGAGGGAGACTGAAGCTTTCTTT.

DNA of the CDR3: TGTGCCAGCAGTGTGACTAGCGGGAGGGGCGATACGCAGTATTTT. It encodes CASSVTSGRGDTQYF. J is TRBJ2-3 and V is TRBV28; 14 bases fit TRBD2. The CDR3 has 15 amino acids. Losses at the gene ends were 5 bases for V and 6 bases for J; bases not matched to a gene: 4. The germline V gene encodes CDR1 MDHEN and CDR2 SYDVKM.